The present entry profiles one T cell receptor (beta chain) with its context. TCRdb keeps only in-frame clones here, not all; method: immunoSEQ multiplex PCR. The table includes around 260,000 clones, 90% to 95% detected once. Germline V gene lookup returns CDR1 SEHNR and CDR2 FQNEAQ (reference sequence). Trimming removed 4 bases at V and 5 bases at J, with 14 bases between. This CDR3 contains 14 residues. The entry originates in a study of blood T cell repertoires in COVID-19. Sequencing input: peripheral blood. The TCR was taken from a woman under 40 with COVID-19, enrolled during active disease. The chain has TRBV7-9 and TRBJ1-2; D not certain. The CDR3, as DNA: TGTGCCAGCAGCTCTACCGGGTCCTCTTATGGCTACACCTTC. Its translation: CASSSTGSSYGYTF.